This TCR beta chain was sequenced during a study of T cells in Graves' hyperthyroidism and ophthalmopathy. CDR3 length equals 12 residues. Germline CDR1 and CDR2: SEHNR and FQNEAQ (reference sequence). Trimming at V came to 10 bases and at J to 3 bases, leaving 5 bases not matched to a gene. The TCR beta CDR3 regions underwent amplification using RNA transcripts as the source. The HTBI set primed first-round TCR CDR3 RT-PCR. MiXCR, run by TCRdb on the multiplex PCR reads, gives a single entry per CDR3 protein. The sample carries about 330,000 distinct CDR3 sequences, roughly an eighth recorded once. The study, taken as a whole, reports: Blood shared most expanded thyroid clonotypes above 0.001. The model forecast ophthalmopathy, anticipating it by a median about 6.5 months before onset. Through a model of 13 V-J features, ophthalmopathy was separated from stable hyperthyroidism.

Ten or more counts support this clonotype. Its antigen remains unknown. The chain couples TRBV7-9 to TRBJ1-1; 7 bases are a match to TRBD1. The sequence derives from a woman in her thirties or forties with Graves' ophthalmopathy. What was sequenced was blood. The CDR3 reads CATADRHTEAFF. For the CDR3, the DNA is TGTGCCACCGCGGACAGGCACACTGAAGCTTTCTTT.